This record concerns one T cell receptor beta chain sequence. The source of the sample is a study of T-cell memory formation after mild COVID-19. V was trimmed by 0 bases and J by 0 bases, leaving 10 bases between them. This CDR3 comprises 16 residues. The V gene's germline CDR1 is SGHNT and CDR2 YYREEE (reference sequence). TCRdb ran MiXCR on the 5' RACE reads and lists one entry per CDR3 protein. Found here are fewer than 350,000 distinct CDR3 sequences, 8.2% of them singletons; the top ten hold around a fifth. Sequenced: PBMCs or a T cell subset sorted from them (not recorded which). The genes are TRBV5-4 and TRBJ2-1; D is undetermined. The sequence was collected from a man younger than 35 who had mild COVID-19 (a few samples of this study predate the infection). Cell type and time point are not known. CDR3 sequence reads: CASSLAGPSSYNEQFF. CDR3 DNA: TGTGCCAGCAGCTTGGCCGGTCCCAGCTCCTACAATGAGCAGTTCTTC.